This is a list of T cell receptor beta chains from one sample in a study of cytomegalovirus exposure and HLA in healthy donors. The method was immunoSEQ multiplex PCR; TCRdb's version includes in-frame clones alone and lacks a portion of them. The table shows about 96,000 clones, with 60% to 85% occurring only once. Sequencing input: PBMCs. These receptor sequences come from a man aged 50 to 60 in good health and CMV-seropositive. Both conserved end residues are part of each CDR3.

v_gene: TRBV27; j_gene: TRBJ1-2; CDR3aa: CASGDRDRDYGYTF
v_gene: TRBV27; j_gene: TRBJ1-2; CDR3aa: CASSFSGWANYGYTF
v_gene: TRBV6-5; j_gene: TRBJ2-5; CDR3aa: CASSYRTGGETQYF
v_gene: TRBV30; j_gene: TRBJ2-7; CDR3aa: CAWSLERGASYEQYF
v_gene: TRBV4-3; j_gene: TRBJ1-5; CDR3aa: CASSQEYSGDQPQNF
v_gene: TRBV19; j_gene: TRBJ2-1; CDR3aa: CASSIGPGDYNEQFF
v_gene: TRBV7-3; j_gene: TRBJ2-1; CDR3aa: CASSPYTGGSGEQFF
v_gene: TRBV6-1; j_gene: TRBJ1-4; CDR3aa: CASRSRDQGGEKLFF
v_gene: TRBV29-1; j_gene: TRBJ2-1; CDR3aa: CSVEGGGLAANNEQFF
v_gene: TRBV4-2; j_gene: TRBJ1-1; CDR3aa: CASSQGGHLGYTEAFF
v_gene: TRBV6-5; j_gene: TRBJ1-2; CDR3aa: CASRVSATYGYTF
v_gene: TRBV7-9; j_gene: TRBJ1-1; CDR3aa: CASSLPSQGLYTEAFF
v_gene: TRBV2; j_gene: TRBJ1-1; CDR3aa: CASGGNTEAFF
v_gene: TRBV5-5; j_gene: TRBJ2-7; CDR3aa: CASSSYTVSYEQYF
v_gene: TRBV27; j_gene: TRBJ2-2; CDR3aa: CASRRDRVTGELFF
v_gene: TRBV5-1; j_gene: TRBJ1-2; CDR3aa: CASSSTPTESFYGYTF
v_gene: TRBV9; j_gene: TRBJ2-3; CDR3aa: CASSVAAGGADTQYF